These 29 T cell receptor beta chains were all obtained from the same sample, sequenced in a study of vaccination effects on CD4 cells after COVID-19. Ahead of sequencing, the ViraFEST assay grew antigen-specific CD4+ T cells using viral peptide pools. CD4+ T cells were isolated after less than 13 days of culture. Each person got two doses of an mRNA SARS-CoV-2 vaccine, BNT162b2 or mRNA-1273. Antigens of these TCRs are unknown. The assay was immunoSEQ multiplex PCR, and TCRdb's table has in-frame clones only and misses some. Of some 34,000 clones in the sample, approximately 78% were seen once. The specimen was CD4+ T cells from PBMCs cultured with HCoV-NL63 spike peptides, collected after COVID-19 vaccination. The source is a human donor who received a COVID-19 vaccine. Some clones in this sample may be carry-over from other donors' samples.

This chain uses TRBV6-6 with TRBJ1-3; 8 nucleotides match TRBD1. The CDR3 loop spans 12 amino acids. Germline V gene sequence: CDR1 MNHNY, CDR2 SVGAGI (reference sequence). After removal of 6 bases from V and 11 bases from J, the junction contained 6 bases not matched to a gene. CDR3 nucleotides: TGTGCCAGCAGCCCAGGGGGCTGGGCCATATATTTT. This codes for CASSPGGWAIYF.

This sequence joins TRBV6-2 or TRBV6-3 and TRBJ2-7; D is perhaps TRBD1 or TRBD2 (5 bases each). Trimming removed 8 bases at V and 0 bases at J, with 20 bases between. This CDR3 has 16 residues. The germline CDR1 and CDR2 sequences are MNHEY and SVGEGT. CDR3 DNA sequence: TGTGCCAGCCGCCCCTCGGGGCAGGTAAGCTCCTACGAGCAGTACGTC. Protein: CASRPSGQVSSYEQYV.

The V call is TRBV6-5, the J call TRBJ1-6; D uncertain. Germline CDR1 is MNHEY and CDR2 is SVGAGI. The germline V and J ends were trimmed by 6 bases and 6 bases, with 12 bases remaining between them. This CDR3 region has 14 residues. CDR3 residues: CASSPDGSNSPLHF. For the CDR3, the DNA is TGTGCCAGCAGCCCCGACGGAAGTAATTCACCCCTCCACTTT.

The chain employs TRBV2 and TRBJ2-1; D might be TRBD1 or TRBD2, each matching 5 bases. Per germline, CDR1 SNHLY and CDR2 FYNNEI. This CDR3 region has 14 residues. V was shortened by 7 bases and J by 6 bases, with 16 bases between the two germline ends. CDR3 residues: CASTRAWGINEQFF. The CDR3 DNA reads TGTGCCAGCACCCGCGCGTGGGGGATCAATGAGCAGTTCTTC. The full variable domain, completed using reference TRBV2 and TRBJ2-1, is EPEVTQTPSHQVTQMGQEVILRCVPISNHLYFYWYRQILGQKVEFLVSFYNNEISEKSEIFDDQFSVERPDGSNFTLKIRSTKLEDSAMYFCASTRAWGINEQFFGPGTRLTVL.

The rearrangement joins TRBV6-5 to TRBJ1-3; D is undetermined. CDR1 is MNHEY and CDR2 is SVGAGI in the germline V gene. The V end lost 5 bases, the J end lost 0 bases, and 11 bases lay between the germline ends. This CDR3 has 15 amino acids. The CDR3 reads CASSRIGHSGNTIYF. CDR3 nucleotides: TGTGCCAGCAGTCGAATAGGGCACTCTGGAAACACCATATATTTT.

This chain connects TRBV6-5 to TRBJ2-5; D is ambiguous. Germline V gene lookup returns CDR1 MNHEY and CDR2 SVGAGI. Between the trimmed V and J ends, which lost 7 bases and 1 base, there was a span of 7 bases. There are 12 residues in the CDR3. The CDR3 loop is CASNTVQETQYF. DNA of the CDR3: TGTGCCAGCAACACGGTCCAAGAGACCCAGTACTTC.

This chain links TRBV5-6 with TRBJ2-3; D is ambiguous. CDR1 and CDR2 from the germline V gene are SGHDT and YYEEEE. The V end was cut by 2 bases, the J end by 3 bases, with 13 bases between. CDR3 length equals 15 residues. CDR3 sequence reads: CASSFVGTGTDTQYF. The CDR3 DNA is TGTGCCAGCAGCTTTGTCGGTACCGGGACAGATACGCAGTATTTT.

The chain employs TRBV7-2 and TRBJ1-4; 8 bases are shared with TRBD1. In germline, CDR1 is SGHTA, CDR2 FQGNSA. This CDR3 spans 15 amino acids. The J segment lost 7 bases and the V segment lost 4 bases, leaving 8 bases of the junction unmatched. The CDR3, as DNA: TGTGCCAGCAGCTCAAGGACAGGGAGTGTTGAAAAACTGTTTTTT. This translates into CASSSRTGSVEKLFF.

This sequence joins TRBV4-1 and TRBJ1-6, with D perhaps matching TRBD1 (6 bases). Germline V gene sequence: CDR1 MGHRA, CDR2 YSYEKL. There are 16 residues in the CDR3. V lost 0 bases and J 5 bases, leaving 11 bases between the germline ends. The CDR3 region has the DNA TGCGCCAGCAGCCAAGAGCGTCCAGGGGATAATTCACCCCTCCACTTT. It specifies CASSQERPGDNSPLHF.

This chain connects TRBV4-3 to TRBJ2-3; D call uncertain. Germline lookup yields CDR1 LGHNA and CDR2 YSLEER. The V end lost 0 bases, the J end lost 2 bases, and 9 bases lay between the germline ends. CDR3 size: 15 residues. CDR3 in DNA: TGCGCCAGCAGCCAAGAAAACAGACCCACAGATACGCAGTATTTT. This codes for CASSQENRPTDTQYF.

The V gene is TRBV18, the J gene TRBJ2-3; perhaps TRBD2 as D (5 bases). The CDR3 is 15 residues long. The ends were cut back, 6 bases at V and 2 bases at J, with 15 bases in the middle. Germline CDR1 and CDR2: KGHSH and LQKENI. The CDR3 here is CASSQGLTVTDTQYF. As DNA, the CDR3 is TGTGCCAGCTCCCAAGGACTCACCGTCACAGATACGCAGTATTTT.

The genes are TRBV5-1 and TRBJ2-7, with 9 bases that match TRBD1. This CDR3 has 15 residues. Germline-derived CDR1 and CDR2 are SGHRS and YFSETQ. Trimming took 4 bases from V and 6 from J; bases not matched to a gene: 11. The CDR3 is CASSREGQGAAEQYV. In DNA, the CDR3 is TGCGCCAGCAGCCGAGAGGGACAGGGAGCTGCCGAGCAGTACGTC.

The chain couples TRBV7-9 to TRBJ1-4, with a possible D match to TRBD1 (6 bases). The CDR3 loop spans 13 amino acids. Trimming took 1 base from V and 14 from J, leaving 14 bases between them. The germline CDR1 and CDR2 sequences are SEHNR and FQNEAQ (reference sequence). CDR3 in DNA: TGTGCCAGCAGCTTAGGGGGGCAAGAATCCCTGTTTTTT. It codes for CASSLGGQESLFF.

The rearrangement joins TRBV6-1 to TRBJ1-5, with 10 bases identical to TRBD1. This CDR3 is built from 16 residues. Germline V CDR1 and CDR2: MNHNS, SASEGT. V shed 4 bases, J shed 1 base, and the junction held 4 bases outside the gene matches. In DNA form, the CDR3 reads TGTGCCAGCAGTGGACAGGGGGCAAAGAGCAATCAGCCCCAGCATTTT. Its protein product is CASSGQGAKSNQPQHF.

This chain joins TRBV11-1 and TRBJ2-1; D remains ambiguous. This CDR3 comprises 13 residues. V lost 2 bases, J lost 6 bases, and 8 bases lay in between. CDR1 is SGHAT and CDR2 is FQDESV in the germline V gene (reference sequence). The CDR3 spells CASSLMSANEQFF. The CDR3 DNA reads TGTGCCAGCAGCTTAATGTCAGCCAATGAGCAGTTCTTC.

This chain joins TRBV10-1 and TRBJ2-3; D is ambiguous. Germline V gene data show CDR1 as WNHNN and CDR2 as SYGVQD (reference sequence). Deletions cut 7 bases from V and 10 bases from J, with 21 bases between. The CDR3 extends over 14 amino acids. CDR3 nucleotide sequence: TGCGCCAGCAACAACGAGCCCTTGTTAAATCCGCAGTATTTT. Encoded protein: CASNNEPLLNPQYF.

The V and J genes are TRBV19 and TRBJ1-3; D not certain. The germline V and J ends were trimmed by 5 bases and 0 bases, with 11 bases remaining between them. CDR3 length: 15 amino acids. Germline V gene data show CDR1 as LNHDA and CDR2 as SQIVND (reference sequence). In DNA, the CDR3 is TGTGCCAGTAGTGGCGGACTCTACTCTGGAAACACCATATATTTT. This gives the protein CASSGGLYSGNTIYF.

This sequence joins TRBV9 and TRBJ2-3; D possibly matches TRBD1 or TRBD2 (6 bases each). The CDR3 consists of 15 residues. In germline, CDR1 is SGDLS, CDR2 YYNGEE. The V gene lost 6 bases and the J gene lost 2 bases, with 16 bases spanning the gap. The CDR3: CASTRRDTNTDTQYF. Written as DNA, the CDR3 is TGTGCCAGCACCAGGAGGGACACCAACACAGATACGCAGTATTTT.

This clone was counted only a few times. The chain carries TRBV4-1 and TRBJ1-3, with D unresolved. Germline V gene data show CDR1 as MGHRA and CDR2 as YSYEKL. Deletions cut 3 bases from V and 0 bases from J, with 15 bases between. This CDR3 comprises 17 residues. DNA for the CDR3: TGCGCCAGCAGCCACCCCGGGCAGACCTACTCTGGAAACACCATATATTTT. It codes for CASSHPGQTYSGNTIYF.

The chain recombines TRBV3-1 (or the pseudogene TRBV3-2) with TRBJ2-1; no clear D gene. Trimming removed 1 base from V and 1 base from J, with 11 bases in between. CDR1 and CDR2 (germline): LGHDT, YNNKEL (reference sequence). The CDR3 spans 16 residues. CDR3 DNA sequence: TGTGCCAGCAGCCAAGGATTAGCCAATTCCTACAATGAGCAGTTCTTC. This codes for CASSQGLANSYNEQFF.

The gene calls are TRBV3-1 (or the pseudogene TRBV3-2) and TRBJ2-2; D gene unclear. The CDR3 contains 15 residues. CDR1 is LGHDT, CDR2 YNNKEL, per germline (reference sequence). The ends were cut back, 4 bases at V and 4 bases at J, with 13 bases in the middle. As DNA, the CDR3 is TGTGCCAGCAGCCCCCTTCGGTCCTTCACCGGGGAGCTGTTTTTT. Translating gives CASSPLRSFTGELFF.

CDR3 sequence reads: CASSSRTGANYGYTF. CDR3 in DNA: TGCGCCAGCAGCTCTAGGACAGGGGCGAACTATGGCTACACCTTC. The rearrangement uses TRBV5-1 and TRBJ1-2; 9 nucleotides align to TRBD1. V dropped 3 bases and J dropped 2; count of bases not matched to a gene: 5. Looked up from germline, CDR1 is SGHRS and CDR2 is YFSETQ. The CDR3 extends over 15 amino acids. The full variable domain, in which reference TRBV5-1 and TRBJ1-2 provide the parts outside the CDR3, is KAGVTQTPRYLIKTRGQQVTLSCSPISGHRSVSWYQQTPGQGLQFLFEYFSETQRNKGNFPGRFSGRQFSNSRSEMNVSTLELGDSALYLCASSSRTGANYGYTFGSGTRLTVV.

DNA for the CDR3: TGCGCCAGCAGCCAAGCGCGGGGGGGATACAATGAGCAGTTCTTC. Protein: CASSQARGGYNEQFF. The chain couples TRBV4-1 to TRBJ2-1; 9 bases fit TRBD2. Germline V gives CDR1 MGHRA, CDR2 YSYEKL. The CDR3 extends over 15 amino acids. The V and J ends lost 1 base and 4 bases, in that order; junction bases with no gene match: 2.

This clone was detected only once. The rearrangement uses TRBV5-1 and TRBJ2-3; tentative D call: TRBD2 (5 bases). In germline, CDR1 is SGHRS, CDR2 YFSETQ. The CDR3 sequence is 16 residues long. The V end was cut by 4 bases, the J end by 2 bases, with 17 bases between. The CDR3 protein is CASSISTGLITDTQYF. Here the CDR3 DNA reads TGCGCCAGCAGCATAAGTACTGGACTTATCACAGATACGCAGTATTTT.

V usage is TRBV30 and J usage is TRBJ2-7; possible D gene TRBD2, 5 bases. The CDR3 is 14 residues long. Germline values: CDR1 GTSNPN, CDR2 SVGIG (reference sequence). V shed 2 bases and J shed 0 bases, with 11 bases lying between them. Written as DNA, the CDR3 is TGTGCCTGGAGTCTGGGAGTGAGCTCCTACGAGCAGTACGTC. Protein sequence: CAWSLGVSSYEQYV.

This sequence joins TRBV30 and TRBJ2-1; TRBD2 agrees at 16 bases. CDR3 size: 19 residues. Germline trimming cut 1 base from V and 0 bases from J; bases unmatched to any gene: 6. Germline CDR1 GTSNPN, CDR2 SVGIG (reference sequence). The CDR3 loop reads CAWSGGLAGGLSSYNEQFF. The CDR3 DNA reads as TGTGCCTGGAGTGGGGGACTAGCGGGGGGGCTAAGCTCCTACAATGAGCAGTTCTTC.

The chain couples TRBV6-2 or TRBV6-3 to TRBJ2-2; D call uncertain. The CDR3 contains 14 residues. V dropped 2 bases and J dropped 3 bases, with 7 bases sitting between them. Germline V gene lookup returns CDR1 MNHEY and CDR2 SVGEGT. In nucleotides, the CDR3 is TGTGCCAGCAGTTACGACGGTTACACCGGGGAGCTGTTTTTT. It specifies CASSYDGYTGELFF.

The CDR3 nucleotides are TGCGCCAGCAGTCGTCGTGGGGGTCAGCCCCAGCATTTT. Its protein product is CASSRRGGQPQHF. The chain employs TRBV23-1 and TRBJ1-5; a possible D gene is TRBD1 (5 bases). TRBV23-1 is sorted into the ORF group, with uncertain function. The length of the CDR3 is 13 residues. V was shortened by 4 bases and J by 6 bases, with 10 bases between the two germline ends.

The chain couples TRBV6-5 to TRBJ1-2, with 8 nucleotides matching TRBD1. V shed 0 bases, J shed 8 bases, and the junction held 11 bases outside the gene matches. The CDR3 has 16 residues. From germline, CDR1 is MNHEY and CDR2 SVGAGI. DNA of the CDR3: TGTGCCAGCAGTTACTCCCAAGCAGGGGGCGTATGGGGCTACACCTTC. The encoded protein is CASSYSQAGGVWGYTF.